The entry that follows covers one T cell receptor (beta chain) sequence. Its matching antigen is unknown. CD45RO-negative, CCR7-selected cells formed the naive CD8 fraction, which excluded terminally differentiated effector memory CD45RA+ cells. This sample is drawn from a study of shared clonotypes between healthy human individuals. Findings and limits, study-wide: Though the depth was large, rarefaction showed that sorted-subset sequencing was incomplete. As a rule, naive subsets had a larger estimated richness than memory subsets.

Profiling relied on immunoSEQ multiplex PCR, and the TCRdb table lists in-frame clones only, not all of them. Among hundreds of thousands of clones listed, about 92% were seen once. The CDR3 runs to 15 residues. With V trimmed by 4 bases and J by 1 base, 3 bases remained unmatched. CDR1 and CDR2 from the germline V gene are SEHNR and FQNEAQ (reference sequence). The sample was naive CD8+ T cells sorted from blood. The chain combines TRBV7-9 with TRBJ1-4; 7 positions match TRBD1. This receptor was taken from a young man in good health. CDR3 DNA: TGTGCCAGCAGCTCAAACAGGGGAACTAATGAAAAACTGTTTTTT. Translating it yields CASSSNRGTNEKLFF.